These T cell receptor beta chains were read from a single sample in a study of vaccination effects on CD4 cells after COVID-19. The repertoire was sequenced with immunoSEQ multiplex PCR; TCRdb's copy has only in-frame clones and lacks some. Of tens of thousands of clones in the sample, 76% were seen once. Their antigens are not known. The source material was CD4+ T cells from PBMCs cultured with HCoV-OC43 spike peptides, sampled after COVID-19 vaccination. The source is a human donor who received a COVID-19 vaccine. Both conserved end residues are part of each CDR3. Each record gives: clone size, D gene, J gene, V gene, CDR3 DNA, CDR3 protein. A D gene is named only where the DNA matches it firmly. Some rows mark clone size as missing; the rest say once, few, many or name a class of expanded clone.

>-|-|TRBJ2-3|TRBV15
TGTGCCACCAGCAGAGATCTTAAGGTCCCAGGGGGGGGCGCATACGATACGCAGTATTTT
CATSRDLKVPGGGAYDTQYF
>-|-|TRBJ1-1|TRBV19
TGTGCCAGTAGTGCCCTAGGAGGACAGCCGAACACTGAAGCTTTCTTT
CASSALGGQPNTEAFF
>-|-|TRBJ2-5|TRBV6-4
TGTGCCAGCAGTGTGTCAGTAAAAGAGACCCAGTACTTC
CASSVSVKETQYF
>-|-|TRBJ1-2|TRBV9
TGTGCCAGCAGCCTACTACAGGGTCCGGACTATGGCTACACCTTC
CASSLLQGPDYGYTF
>-|-|TRBJ2-2|TRBV10-3
TGTGCCAGCCGCAACTCAGAGACCGGGGAGCTGTTTTTT
CASRNSETGELFF
>-|-|TRBJ1-2|TRBV6-5
TGTGCCAGCAGCACGGACTCCACCTATGGCTACACCTTC
CASSTDSTYGYTF
>-|TRBD1|TRBJ1-5|TRBV30
TGTGCCTGGTCAGGGGGCTTCAATCAGCCCCAGCATTTT
CAWSGGFNQPQHF
>-|-|TRBJ1-1|TRBV4-3
TGCGCCAGCAGCCTCGGGATTTCGGGTTCTGAAGCTTTCTTT
CASSLGISGSEAFF
>-|-|TRBJ1-2|TRBV11-2
TGTGCCAGCAGCTTAGTGGACACCTTCTATGGCTACACCTTC
CASSLVDTFYGYTF
>-|-|TRBJ1-4|TRBV19
TGTGCCAGCCGACGGTCAACTAATGAAAAACTGTTTTTT
CASRRSTNEKLFF
>-|-|TRBJ2-6|TRBV11-2
TGTGCCAGCAGCTTAGTGATCGGGGAGGCTGGGGCCAACGTCCTGACTTTC
CASSLVIGEAGANVLTF
>once|-|TRBJ2-2|TRBV9
TGTGCCAGCAGCGTAGTCTCTTGGGCCGGCGGGGAGTTGTTTTTT
CASSVVSWAGGELFF
>-|-|TRBJ2-2|TRBV5-4
TGTGCCAGCAGCTTCTTTGGGGGCGACACCGGGGAGCTGTTTTTT
CASSFFGGDTGELFF
>few|-|TRBJ1-4|TRBV7-9
TGTGCCAGCAGCTTGATGGCAGTGACCGAAAAACTGTTTTTT
CASSLMAVTEKLFF
>-|-|TRBJ1-5|TRBV6-6
TGTGCCAGCAGTTATGGGACGGCTGATCAGCCCCAGCATTTT
CASSYGTADQPQHF
>once|-|TRBJ2-5|TRBV18
TGTGCCAGCTCCTCGGACATACAAGAGACCCAGTACTTC
CASSSDIQETQYF
>-|TRBD1|TRBJ1-3|TRBV5-1
TGCGCCAGCAGCTGGACAGGAGAAGACACTGGAAACACCATATATTTT
CASSWTGEDTGNTIYF
>-|-|TRBJ2-1|TRBV15
TGTGCCACCAGCAGAGGAGGCCAATTACCGTTCTTC
CATSRGGQLPFF
>-|TRBD1|TRBJ1-5|TRBV5-1
TGCGCCATCGTTGGGGACAGGGGGTTGGGAAGAGGGTATCAGCCCCAGCATTTT
CAIVGDRGLGRGYQPQHF
>-|TRBD2|TRBJ2-5|TRBV5-6
TGTGCCAGCAGCTTCGGAGTGGCTAGCGGCGAGACCCAGTACTTC
CASSFGVASGETQYF
>-|-|TRBJ2-1|TRBV10-1
TGCGCCAGCAGTGACGCCTCCTACAATGAGCAGTTCTTC
CASSDASYNEQFF
>-|TRBD1|TRBJ1-2|TRBV19
TGTGCCAGTAGTCCCTCCGGGACAGCTAACTATGGCTACACCTTC
CASSPSGTANYGYTF
>-|TRBD1|TRBJ1-6|TRBV30
TGTGCCTGGAGTGCGCATACAGGGGCGAGCAATTCACCCCTCCACTTT
CAWSAHTGASNSPLHF
>-|-|TRBJ1-1|TRBV29-1
TGCAGCGTTGTGGAGGGTGGAGCTTTCTTT
CSVVEGGAFF
>few|-|TRBJ1-4|TRBV3-1/TRBV3-2
TGTGCCAGCAGCCCGCTCATGGGAGAAAAACTGTTTTTT
CASSPLMGEKLFF
>-|-|TRBJ1-1|TRBV7-9
TGTGCCAGCAGCTTAGTCGCGGGGAACACTGAAGCTTTCTTT
CASSLVAGNTEAFF
>-|-|TRBJ1-4|TRBV4-3
TGCGCCAGCAGCCAAGATTGGGGATCTGGGGGAGCTTCGAATGAAAAACTGTTTTTT
CASSQDWGSGGASNEKLFF
>-|TRBD2|TRBJ2-2|TRBV7-3
TGTGCCAGCAGCCTTAGCGGGGGGGCCTACACCGGGGAGCTGTTTTTT
CASSLSGGAYTGELFF
>-|-|TRBJ2-5|TRBV30
TGTGCCTGGAGCCCCAACCTCAACCCTCTGGGGACCCAGTACTTC
CAWSPNLNPLGTQYF
>-|-|TRBJ1-4|TRBV6-5
TGTGCCAGCAGTTTAAGGGGCTTGGATGAAAAACTGTTTTTT
CASSLRGLDEKLFF
>-|-|TRBJ1-4|TRBV6-6
TGTGCCAGCAGGGCCTTCGAAAAACTGTTTTTT
CASRAFEKLFF
>-|-|TRBJ2-5|TRBV5-8
TGTGCCAGCAGCCGCCGTTTTTGGAAAGAGACCCAGTACTTC
CASSRRFWKETQYF
>-|TRBD2|TRBJ2-1|TRBV5-1
TGCGCCAGCAGAGATAGACTAGCGGGGGGCCACAATGAGCAGTTCTTC
CASRDRLAGGHNEQFF
>-|-|TRBJ2-3|TRBV9
TGTGCCAGCAGCGGGGGGGCAGATACGCAGTATTTT
CASSGGADTQYF
>once|TRBD2|TRBJ2-1|TRBV2
TGTGCCAGCAGCGTAAGCGGGGCCGCCTACAATGAGCAGTTCTTC
CASSVSGAAYNEQFF
>-|-|TRBJ2-1|TRBV24-1
TGTGCCACCAGTGGAACGGGGGGCAACAATGAGCAGTTCTTC
CATSGTGGNNEQFF